These T cell receptor beta chains were read from a single sample in a study of blood T cell repertoires in COVID-19. Here immunoSEQ multiplex PCR was the method, and the copy in TCRdb shows in-frame clones only, minus some. The sample consists of about 70,000 clones, more than 85% of them appearing once. Sequences were obtained from peripheral blood. Source of these receptors: a man between 65 and 85 years old with active COVID-19. The CDR3 runs from the conserved cysteine through the conserved F or W. The order of the fields is J gene, D gene, V gene, clone size, CDR3 DNA, CDR3 protein. D genes are given only for firm matches. Size is omitted from some rows. Given values are once, few, many or a class for expanded clones.

J: TRBJ1-1
D: .
V: TRBV18
size: .
DNA: TGTGCCAGCTCGCATGGCCTTGGGGCCAACACTGAAGCTTTCTTT
CDR3: CASSHGLGANTEAFF

J: TRBJ1-1
D: TRBD1
V: TRBV5-1
size: .
DNA: TGCGCCAGCAGCAACAGGGGGAGGGGGATGAACACTGAAGCTTTCTTT
CDR3: CASSNRGRGMNTEAFF

J: TRBJ2-1
D: TRBD2
V: TRBV5-1
size: .
DNA: TGCGCCAGCAGCTCTAGCGGGGCCAACTACAATGAGCAGTTCTTC
CDR3: CASSSSGANYNEQFF

J: TRBJ2-5
D: TRBD2
V: TRBV9
size: .
DNA: TGTGCCAGCAGCGTAGGACTAGCGGGAGGGCCGGGGTCTCAGACCCAGTACTTC
CDR3: CASSVGLAGGPGSQTQYF

J: TRBJ2-7
D: .
V: TRBV9
size: .
DNA: TGTGCCAGCAGCGTAGGGTTGGACAGTAGGACCTACGAGCAGTACTTC
CDR3: CASSVGLDSRTYEQYF

J: TRBJ2-1
D: .
V: TRBV13
size: .
DNA: TGTGCCAGCAGCTTAGTGGGCCTTGGCCACAATGAGCAGTTCTTC
CDR3: CASSLVGLGHNEQFF

J: TRBJ2-2
D: TRBD1
V: TRBV28
size: .
DNA: TGTGCCAGCAGCCCCCCGACAGGGTACACCGGGGAGCTGTTTTTT
CDR3: CASSPPTGYTGELFF

J: TRBJ2-3
D: TRBD2
V: TRBV10-3
size: once
DNA: TGTGCCATCGGGGCTAGCGGGCCAGATACGCAGTATTTT
CDR3: CAIGASGPDTQYF

J: TRBJ2-3
D: TRBD2
V: TRBV19
size: .
DNA: TGTGCCAGTAGTTCCGGGACTAGCGGCTACACAGATACGCAGTATTTT
CDR3: CASSSGTSGYTDTQYF

J: TRBJ2-7
D: .
V: TRBV4-1
size: .
DNA: TGCGCCAGCAGCCAAGGTTCGGGCGAGCAGTACTTC
CDR3: CASSQGSGEQYF

J: TRBJ1-2
D: TRBD1
V: TRBV30
size: few
DNA: TGTGCCTGGATCCGCCAGGGGGCGTTGGGTGGCTACACCTTC
CDR3: CAWIRQGALGGYTF

J: TRBJ2-7
D: TRBD1
V: TRBV30
size: .
DNA: TGTGCCTGGAGTCCCGGACAGGCTACCTCCTACGAGCAGTACTTC
CDR3: CAWSPGQATSYEQYF

J: TRBJ1-3
D: .
V: TRBV7-9
size: .
DNA: TGTGCCAGCGAACCGGGGGGGGCCACCAGAAACACCATATATTTT
CDR3: CASEPGGATRNTIYF

J: TRBJ2-6
D: .
V: TRBV7-8
size: .
DNA: TGTGCCAGCAGCTTCTTGGGGGGGGGCCCCAGCTCTGGGGCCAACGTCCTGACTTTC
CDR3: CASSFLGGGPSSGANVLTF

J: TRBJ1-2
D: .
V: TRBV27
size: .
DNA: TGTGCCAGCAGTTTACGGGAGGGGGCTAACTATGGCTACACCTTC
CDR3: CASSLREGANYGYTF

J: TRBJ2-7
D: TRBD1
V: TRBV5-8
size: .
DNA: TGTGCCAGCAGCTTGGGTCGGCAGGGGGCGAAGGGAGAGCAGTACTTC
CDR3: CASSLGRQGAKGEQYF

J: TRBJ1-1
D: TRBD1
V: TRBV19
size: once
DNA: TGTGCCAGTAGTATCCGGGACAGGGAGGGTGAAGCTTTCTTT
CDR3: CASSIRDREGEAFF

J: TRBJ2-1
D: .
V: TRBV7-2
size: .
DNA: TGTGCCAGCAGCCCCCCCGGGGGGCTAGCGGCCCGCAATGAGCAGTTCTTC
CDR3: CASSPPGGLAARNEQFF

J: TRBJ2-1
D: TRBD2
V: TRBV5-1
size: .
DNA: TGCGCCAGCACCGGGACTAGCGGGAGGGGGGTCAATGAGCAGTTCTTC
CDR3: CASTGTSGRGVNEQFF